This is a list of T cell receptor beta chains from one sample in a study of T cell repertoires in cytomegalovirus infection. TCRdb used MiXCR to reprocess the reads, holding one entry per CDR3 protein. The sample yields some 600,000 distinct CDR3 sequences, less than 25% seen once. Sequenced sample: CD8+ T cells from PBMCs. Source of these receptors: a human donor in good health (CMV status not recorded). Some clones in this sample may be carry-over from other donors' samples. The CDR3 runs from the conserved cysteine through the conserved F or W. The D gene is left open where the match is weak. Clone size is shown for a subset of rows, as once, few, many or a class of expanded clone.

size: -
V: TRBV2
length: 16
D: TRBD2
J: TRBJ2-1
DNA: TGTGCCAGCAATGGTGAGGCCCAGCGGGGGGGCGATGAGCAGTTCTTC
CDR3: CASNGEAQRGGDEQFF

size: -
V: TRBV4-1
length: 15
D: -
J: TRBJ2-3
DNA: TGCGCCAGCAGCCGCCGGGACTTAGCGTCAGATACGCAGTATTTT
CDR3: CASSRRDLASDTQYF

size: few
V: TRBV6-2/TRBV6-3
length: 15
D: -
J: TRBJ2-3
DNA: TGTGCCAGCAGCCCCACACCGGAGTGGGGCGATACGCAGTATTTT
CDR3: CASSPTPEWGDTQYF

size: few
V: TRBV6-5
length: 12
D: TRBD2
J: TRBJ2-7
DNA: TGTGCCAGCATGGCGGGGGGGTACGAGCAGTACTTC
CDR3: CASMAGGYEQYF

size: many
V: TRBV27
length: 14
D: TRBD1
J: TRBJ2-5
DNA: TGTGCCAGCAGTTTGGACAGGGTTGGTGAGACCCAGTACTTC
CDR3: CASSLDRVGETQYF

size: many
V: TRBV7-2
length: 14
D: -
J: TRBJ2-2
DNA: TGTGCCAGCAGCTTCCTACAGAACACCGGGGAGCTGTTTTTT
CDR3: CASSFLQNTGELFF

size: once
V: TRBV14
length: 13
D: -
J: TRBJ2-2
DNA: TGTGCCAGCAGCCTCTTAAAAAAGGGGGAGCTGTTTTTT
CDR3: CASSLLKKGELFF

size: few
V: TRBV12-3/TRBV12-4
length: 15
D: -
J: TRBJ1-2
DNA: TGTGCCAGCAGTTTCCCGGACCGATCTAACTATGGCTACACCTTC
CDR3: CASSFPDRSNYGYTF

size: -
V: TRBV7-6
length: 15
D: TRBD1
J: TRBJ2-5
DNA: TGTGCCAGCGGCTTAGCTAGGGGGCCTAGGGAGACCCAGTACTTC
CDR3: CASGLARGPRETQYF

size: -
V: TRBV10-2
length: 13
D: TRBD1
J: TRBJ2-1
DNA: TGCGCCAGCAACTACGGGACAGGGGATGAGCAGTTCTTC
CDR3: CASNYGTGDEQFF

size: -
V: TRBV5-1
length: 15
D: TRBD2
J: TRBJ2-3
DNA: TGCGCCAGCAGCAAGGGACTAGCGGGCGCAGATACGCAGTATTTT
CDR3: CASSKGLAGADTQYF

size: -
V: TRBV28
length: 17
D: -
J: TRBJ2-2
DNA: TGTGCCAGCAGTTTATCCTCCGGGACGGATTACACCGGGGAGCTGTTTTTT
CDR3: CASSLSSGTDYTGELFF

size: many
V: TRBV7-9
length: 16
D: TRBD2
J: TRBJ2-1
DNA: TGTGCCAGCAGCGTGAGCGGGGGGCAGGAACACAATGAGCAGTTCTTC
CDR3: CASSVSGGQEHNEQFF

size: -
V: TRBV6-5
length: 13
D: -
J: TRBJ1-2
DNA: TGTGCCAGCAGCCCGGGGGGTCTCTATGGCTACACCTTC
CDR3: CASSPGGLYGYTF

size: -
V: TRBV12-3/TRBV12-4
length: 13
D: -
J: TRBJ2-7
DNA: TGTGCCAGCAGTGAGACGGTCGGGTACGAGCAGTACTTC
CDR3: CASSETVGYEQYF

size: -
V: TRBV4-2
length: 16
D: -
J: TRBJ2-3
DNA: TGTGCCAGCAGCCCGGCGAGGGACACGACCACAGATACGCAGTATTTT
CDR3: CASSPARDTTTDTQYF

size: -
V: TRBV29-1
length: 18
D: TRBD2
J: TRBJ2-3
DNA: TGCAGCGTTGAACCGTTGACTAGCGGGGCACCTAGCACAGATACGCAGTATTTT
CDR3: CSVEPLTSGAPSTDTQYF

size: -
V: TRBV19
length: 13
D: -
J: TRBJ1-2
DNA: TGTGCCAGTAGTGCCGGTCGGGCCTATGGCTACACCTTC
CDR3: CASSAGRAYGYTF

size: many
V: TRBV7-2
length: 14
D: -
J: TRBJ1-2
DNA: TGTGCCAGCAGCTCCCCTATGGACCCTTCTGGCTACACCTTC
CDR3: CASSSPMDPSGYTF

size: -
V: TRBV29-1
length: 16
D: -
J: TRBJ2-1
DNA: TGCAGCGTTGAAGATCCCGCTACGAGCTCCTACAATGAGCAGTTCTTC
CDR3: CSVEDPATSSYNEQFF

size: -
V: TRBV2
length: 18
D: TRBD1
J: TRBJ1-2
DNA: TGTACCAGCAGAGGGGACAGGGACGTGCAGTATGGGGACTATGGCTACACCTTC
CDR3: CTSRGDRDVQYGDYGYTF

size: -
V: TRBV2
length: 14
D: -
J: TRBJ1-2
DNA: TGTGCCAGCAGTGAATCGTATCGGAACTATGGCTACACCTTC
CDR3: CASSESYRNYGYTF

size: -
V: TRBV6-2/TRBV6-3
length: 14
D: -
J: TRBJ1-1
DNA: TGTGCCAGCACTATCCGTCAAATGGACACTGAAGCTTTCTTT
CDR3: CASTIRQMDTEAFF

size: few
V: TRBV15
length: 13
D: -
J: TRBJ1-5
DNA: TGTGCCACCAGCCCCCGGAACAATCAGCCCCAGCATTTT
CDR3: CATSPRNNQPQHF

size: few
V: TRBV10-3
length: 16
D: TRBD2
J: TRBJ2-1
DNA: TGTGCCATCAGTGACCCCCTAGCGGGGGGGCCGAATGAGCAGTTCTTC
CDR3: CAISDPLAGGPNEQFF

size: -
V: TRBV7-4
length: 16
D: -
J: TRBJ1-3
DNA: TGTGCCAGCAGCTTAGAGGCATTCAACTCTGGAAACACCATATATTTT
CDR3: CASSLEAFNSGNTIYF

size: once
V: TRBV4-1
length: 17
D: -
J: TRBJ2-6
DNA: TGCGCCAGCAGCCAAGCGCAGGTTTCGCTCGGGGCCAACGTCCTGACTTTC
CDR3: CASSQAQVSLGANVLTF

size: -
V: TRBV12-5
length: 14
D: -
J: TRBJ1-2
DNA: TGTGCTAGTGGTGCCCCGGGCAGCCACTATGGCTACACCTTC
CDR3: CASGAPGSHYGYTF

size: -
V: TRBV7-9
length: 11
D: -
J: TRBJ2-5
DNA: TGTGCCAGCAGACTAGAAGAGACCCAGTACTTC
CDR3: CASRLEETQYF

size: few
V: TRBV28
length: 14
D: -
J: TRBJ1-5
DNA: TGTGCCAGCAGCTGGAGGGGGGGTAATCAGCCCCAGCATTTT
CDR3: CASSWRGGNQPQHF

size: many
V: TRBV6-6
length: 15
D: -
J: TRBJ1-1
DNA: TGTGCCAGCAGTTACCTTTATGACACGCACACTGAAGCTTTCTTT
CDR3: CASSYLYDTHTEAFF

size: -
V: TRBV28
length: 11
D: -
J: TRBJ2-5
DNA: TGTGCCATGGCTGACAAAGGTACCCAGTACTTC
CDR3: CAMADKGTQYF

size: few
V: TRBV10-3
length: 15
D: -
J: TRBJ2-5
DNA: TGTGCCATCAACGGGGCCGGAAGGGATGGAGAGACCCAGTACTTC
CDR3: CAINGAGRDGETQYF

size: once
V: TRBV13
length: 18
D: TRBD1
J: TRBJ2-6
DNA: TGTGCCAGCAGTTCACCGGGACAGGGTAATTCTGGGGCCAACGTCCTGACTTTC
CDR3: CASSSPGQGNSGANVLTF

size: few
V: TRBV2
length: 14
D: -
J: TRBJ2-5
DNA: TGTGCCAGCAGTGAAGGGTCAACCGAAGAGACCCAGTACTTC
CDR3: CASSEGSTEETQYF

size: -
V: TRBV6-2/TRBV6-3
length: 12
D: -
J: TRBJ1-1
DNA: TGTGCCAGCAGCCGACAGTACACTGAAGCTTTCTTT
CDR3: CASSRQYTEAFF

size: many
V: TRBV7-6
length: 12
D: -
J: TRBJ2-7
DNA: TGTGCCAGCAGCTTATATCGTGACGAGCAGTACTTC
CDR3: CASSLYRDEQYF

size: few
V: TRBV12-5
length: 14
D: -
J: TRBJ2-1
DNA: TGTGCTAGTGGTTTGAAGAAGGGGGGCCATGAGCAGTTCTTC
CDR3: CASGLKKGGHEQFF

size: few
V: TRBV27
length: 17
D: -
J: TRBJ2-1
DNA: TGTGCCAGCAGTCGTGGGAGGGGGCCCAGCTCCTACAATGAGCAGTTCTTC
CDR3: CASSRGRGPSSYNEQFF

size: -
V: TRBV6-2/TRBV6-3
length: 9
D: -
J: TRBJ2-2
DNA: TGTGCCAGCGGCGGGGAGCTGTTTTTT
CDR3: CASGGELFF